Listed below are T cell receptor beta chains from one sample, sequenced in a study of blood T cells in healthy people across ages. One entry per CDR3 protein, called by TCRdb with MiXCR from the 5' RACE reads. The sample records about 900,000 distinct CDR3 sequences, about 48% being singletons. The sample was blood. Source of these receptors: a man aged 25 to 40 in good health. Both conserved end residues are part of each CDR3. The D gene is left open where the match is weak. Clone size is not always given. Where it is, it says once, few, many or a class for expanded clones.

d_call | j_call | v_call | cdr3_length | clone_size | cdr3_aa | cdr3_nt
- | TRBJ2-3 | TRBV11-2 | 15 | few | CASSLIGTSTDTQYF | TGTGCCAGCAGCTTAATTGGTACTAGCACAGATACGCAGTATTTT
- | TRBJ1-1 | TRBV5-1 | 15 | - | CASSLDRIGNTEAFF | TGCGCCAGCAGCTTGGACCGGATTGGGAACACTGAAGCTTTCTTT
- | TRBJ1-1 | TRBV24-1 | 14 | - | CATSDLQGNTEAFF | TGTGCCACCAGTGATTTGCAGGGGAACACTGAAGCTTTCTTT
- | TRBJ2-7 | TRBV27 | 13 | - | CASSPYQSNEQYF | TGTGCCAGCAGCCCCTACCAGTCCAACGAGCAGTACTTC
- | TRBJ2-1 | TRBV18 | 13 | - | CASSPFNAGEQFF | TGTGCCAGCTCACCATTCAACGCGGGAGAGCAGTTCTTC
- | TRBJ1-2 | TRBV3-1 | 13 | - | CASSQDFTYGYTF | TGTGCCAGCAGCCAAGATTTTACCTATGGCTACACCTTC
- | TRBJ2-3 | TRBV30 | 14 | - | CAWTLESSRITQYF | TGTGCCTGGACCTTGGAATCGAGCCGGATTACGCAGTATTTT
- | TRBJ1-5 | TRBV12-3/TRBV12-4 | 16 | - | CASSPRDGQSDQPQHF | TGTGCCAGCAGTCCCAGAGATGGGCAGTCAGATCAGCCCCAGCATTTT
- | TRBJ2-7 | TRBV29-1 | 12 | - | CSVGAGSGEQYF | TGCAGCGTCGGGGCAGGGTCTGGCGAGCAGTACTTC
- | TRBJ2-1 | TRBV5-5 | 12 | few | CASSLDGGVEFF | TGTGCCAGCAGCTTAGACGGGGGTGTGGAGTTCTTC
- | TRBJ1-2 | TRBV6-5 | 14 | few | CASSQAKSRLWDTF | TGTGCCAGCAGCCAAGCAAAATCCAGGCTATGGGACACCTTC
- | TRBJ2-1 | TRBV25-1 | 13 | - | CASSEWGANSQFF | TGTGCCAGCAGTGAATGGGGCGCGAATAGTCAGTTCTTC
- | TRBJ2-3 | TRBV7-9 | 15 | - | CASPNGPKSTDTQYF | TGTGCCAGCCCCAATGGGCCTAAAAGCACAGATACGCAGTATTTT
TRBD1 | TRBJ2-7 | TRBV6-1 | 15 | - | CASEERQGSPYEQYF | TGTGCCAGCGAGGAGCGACAGGGGAGTCCCTACGAGCAGTACTTC
- | TRBJ2-7 | TRBV6-5 | 15 | - | CASSSQGATPSEQYF | TGTGCCAGCAGTTCCCAAGGAGCGACCCCTTCGGAGCAGTACTTC
- | TRBJ2-3 | TRBV6-6 | 13 | - | CASSSRTTDTQYF | TGTGCCAGCAGTTCCAGAACCACAGATACGCAGTATTTT
- | TRBJ2-2 | TRBV20-1 | 13 | - | CSVRVTNTGELFF | TGCAGTGTGAGAGTGACGAACACCGGGGAGCTGTTTTTT
- | TRBJ1-5 | TRBV5-6 | 14 | few | CASSLGRNNQPQHF | TGTGCCAGCAGCTTGGGAAGGAACAATCAGCCCCAGCATTTT
- | TRBJ2-5 | TRBV30 | 15 | few | CAWSTLVRGQETQYF | TGTGCCTGGAGTACCTTAGTCAGGGGTCAAGAGACCCAGTACTTC
TRBD1 | TRBJ1-2 | TRBV7-2 | 15 | - | CASSFPGQGLYGYTF | TGTGCCAGCAGCTTCCCGGGACAGGGTCTATATGGCTACACCTTC
- | TRBJ2-2 | TRBV7-2 | 15 | - | CASSLRGVRTGELFF | TGTGCCAGCAGCTTAAGGGGGGTCCGGACCGGGGAGCTGTTTTTT
TRBD2 | TRBJ2-1 | TRBV25-1 | 15 | few | CASSDLGGVYNEQFF | TGTGCCAGCAGTGACTTGGGAGGGGTCTACAATGAGCAGTTCTTC
- | TRBJ1-4 | TRBV25-1 | 15 | - | CASSEPPGGGEKLFF | TGTGCCAGCAGTGAACCCCCCGGGGGGGGCGAAAAACTGTTTTTT
- | TRBJ2-7 | TRBV2 | 10 | few | CASNGGEQYF | TGTGCCAGCAACGGGGGCGAGCAGTACTTC
TRBD2 | TRBJ2-7 | TRBV2 | 15 | - | CASTRGAGGYYEQYF | TGTGCCAGCACGCGCGGGGCGGGGGGATACTACGAGCAGTACTTC
- | TRBJ2-7 | TRBV6-5 | 13 | - | CASSQQGPHEQYF | TGTGCCAGCAGTCAACAGGGACCCCACGAGCAGTACTTC
- | TRBJ2-7 | TRBV2 | 12 | - | CASSGAGNEQYF | TGTGCCAGCAGTGGGGCAGGGAACGAGCAGTACTTC
- | TRBJ1-2 | TRBV20-1 | 11 | - | CSAESNYGYTF | TGCAGTGCCGAATCTAACTATGGCTACACCTTC
- | TRBJ2-7 | TRBV27 | 13 | few | CASSLTGLSEQYF | TGTGCCAGCAGTTTAACCGGCCTCTCCGAGCAGTACTTC
- | TRBJ2-2 | TRBV2 | 15 | - | CASSVEGANTGELFF | TGTGCCAGCAGTGTGGAAGGGGCGAACACCGGGGAGCTGTTTTTT
TRBD1 | TRBJ2-3 | TRBV7-9 | 17 | - | CASSTWDRGRAKDTQYF | TGTGCCAGCAGCACCTGGGACAGGGGGCGAGCAAAAGATACGCAGTATTTT
TRBD1 | TRBJ1-6 | TRBV20-1 | 15 | - | CSASGEGGTNSPLHF | TGCAGTGCTAGTGGCGAAGGGGGCACTAATTCACCCCTCCACTTT
TRBD1 | TRBJ1-2 | TRBV27 | 15 | - | CASSGGTGGTGGYTF | TGTGCCAGCAGCGGGGGGACAGGGGGCACGGGTGGCTACACCTTC
TRBD2 | TRBJ2-4 | TRBV3-1 | 14 | - | CASSQGTSGNIQYF | TGTGCCAGCAGCCAAGGGACTAGCGGAAACATTCAGTACTTC
- | TRBJ2-5 | TRBV6-2/TRBV6-3 | 15 | - | CASSYVAATQETQYF | TGTGCCAGCAGTTATGTGGCCGCCACCCAAGAGACCCAGTACTTC
TRBD2 | TRBJ2-1 | TRBV7-2 | 18 | many | CASSLMIPLAGGNNEQFF | TGTGCCAGCAGCTTAATGATCCCCCTAGCGGGGGGTAACAATGAGCAGTTCTTC
TRBD1 | TRBJ2-5 | TRBV27 | 13 | - | CASRSTGGGTQYF | TGTGCCAGCAGATCGACAGGGGGGGGGACCCAGTACTTC
- | TRBJ2-7 | TRBV29-1 | 14 | - | CSVIEDHSSYEQYF | TGCAGCGTTATCGAGGACCACAGTTCCTACGAGCAGTACTTC
- | TRBJ1-6 | TRBV7-2 | 15 | - | CASSAGGGQNSPLHF | TGTGCCAGCAGTGCCGGGGGGGGGCAGAATTCACCCCTCCACTTT
TRBD1 | TRBJ2-6 | TRBV7-9 | 18 | - | CASSSLTGRRFGANVLTF | TGTGCCAGCAGCTCTTTGACAGGGAGAAGATTTGGGGCCAACGTCCTGACTTTC
- | TRBJ1-5 | TRBV12-3/TRBV12-4 | 13 | - | CASKGLGNQPQHF | TGTGCCAGCAAGGGGCTTGGGAATCAGCCCCAGCATTTT
- | TRBJ2-3 | TRBV5-1 | 13 | few | CASSLVGEDTQYF | TGCGCCAGCAGCTTGGTGGGGGAGGATACGCAGTATTTT